A single T cell receptor beta chain is shown here with its context. Its antigen is undetermined. Naive-designated CD8 cells lacked CD45RO, were positively enriched for CCR7, and omitted terminally differentiated effector memory CD45RA+ cells. Germline assignment: CDR1 SQVTM and CDR2 ANQGSEA. With V trimmed by 5 bases and J by 3 bases, 7 bases remained unmatched. There are 15 residues in the CDR3. Profiled with immunoSEQ multiplex PCR; TCRdb holds only in-frame clones, not every one. The sample holds hundreds of thousands of clones, 90% to 98% seen once. This sample is drawn from a study of shared clonotypes between healthy human individuals. Whole-study findings and limits: The naive CD4 repertoires of several donors were compared, and 5% to 6.5% of clonotypes were shared.

The V call is TRBV29-1, the J call TRBJ2-7, with 13 bases matching TRBD2. The sequence was obtained from a man aged 30 to 45 in good health. Sequencing used naive CD8+ T cells sorted from blood. The CDR3 DNA is TGCAGCGTTCGACTGGGACTAGCGGGGATCTACGAGCAGTACTTC. As protein: CSVRLGLAGIYEQYF.